This T cell receptor beta chain came from a study of PD-L1 blockade in urothelial cancer. On the study more broadly: Male sex and bladder-origin urothelial cancer were recorded for about 90% of the roughly 30 patients. Typically, measured as a median, blood samples had 110,000 to 150,000 T cells.

Method: immunoSEQ multiplex PCR; TCRdb's copy keeps in-frame clones and lacks some. The sample records approximately 24,000 clones, approximately 86% being singletons. Patients each gave 1 to 8 samples, pretreatment and on-treatment. Source: PBMCs, taken around atezolizumab (anti-PD-L1) treatment. This receptor was obtained from a man aged 55 to 70 with urothelial cancer.

CDR3 protein: CASSEAWGDSKAFF. DNA of the CDR3: TGTGCCAGCAGTGAAGCGTGGGGGGACTCTAAAGCTTTCTTT. The chain carries TRBV6-1 and TRBJ1-1; D might be TRBD1 (5 bases). Germline V gene sequence: CDR1 MNHNS, CDR2 SASEGT. The CDR3 length is 14 residues. V was clipped by 0 bases and J by 9 bases, with 14 bases between them.